The rows below give T cell receptor beta chains drawn from one sample of a study of shared clonotypes between healthy human individuals. Sequenced by immunoSEQ multiplex PCR; TCRdb stores in-frame clones only, minus some. The sample has 2 million to 3 million clones, over 85% seen once. Sequencing was performed on naive CD4+ T cells from PBMCs. Receptors were obtained from a man between 18 and 29 years old in good health. Some clones in this sample may be carry-over from other donors' samples. Each CDR3 is given with its conserved first and last residue. A D gene is named only where the DNA matches it firmly. Rows give clone size only sometimes, using once, few, many, or a class for an expanded clone.

TRBV5-1,NA,NA,TRBJ2-4,TGCGCCAGCAGCCCGAACTTACGGGAAAACATTCAGTACTTC,CASSPNLRENIQYF
TRBV28,NA,NA,TRBJ1-4,TGTGCCAGCAGTTTATTCAGTCCTTTTGAAAAACTGTTTTTT,CASSLFSPFEKLFF
TRBV5-6,NA,TRBD1,TRBJ1-1,TGTGCCAGCAGCCTAGGATGGCAGGGGGCTCGCACTGAAGCTTTCTTT,CASSLGWQGARTEAFF
TRBV5-5,NA,NA,TRBJ2-1,TGTGCCAGCAGCTTTAGGAGGGCCCCTTACAATGAGCAGTTCTTC,CASSFRRAPYNEQFF
TRBV7-2,NA,NA,TRBJ2-5,TGTGCCAGCAGCTTATCCACCGGGCAAGAGACCCAGTACTTC,CASSLSTGQETQYF
TRBV6-1,NA,NA,TRBJ1-5,TGTGCCATCGGGGCCCCGGGGAGCAATCAGCCCCAGCATTTT,CAIGAPGSNQPQHF
TRBV5-1,once,NA,TRBJ2-3,TGCGCCAGCAGCCACCCGGACGGAACAGATACGCAGTATTTT,CASSHPDGTDTQYF
TRBV7-2,NA,NA,TRBJ1-2,TGTGCCAGCAGCTTCATTGGGGCTGCCTATGGCTACACCTTC,CASSFIGAAYGYTF
TRBV6-1,NA,NA,TRBJ1-2,TGTGCCAGCAGTGGGCGGGCTGCATACTATGGCTACACCTTC,CASSGRAAYYGYTF
TRBV28,NA,TRBD1,TRBJ1-1,TGTGCCAGCAGAACACCACGGGACAGGGGGCTCCTGAACACTGAAGCTTTCTTT,CASRTPRDRGLLNTEAFF
TRBV11-2,NA,NA,TRBJ2-7,TGTGCCAGCAGCGACTCTAGTTACTACGAGCAGTACTTC,CASSDSSYYEQYF
TRBV4-1,NA,NA,TRBJ2-1,TGCGCCAGCAGCCCCCAACAAGCCCGAACCTCCTACAATGAGCAGTTCTTC,CASSPQQARTSYNEQFF
TRBV9,NA,NA,TRBJ2-2,TGTGCCAGCAGCGATGGGGGGACTCGTTACACCGGGGAGCTGTTTTTT,CASSDGGTRYTGELFF
TRBV6-6,NA,TRBD1,TRBJ1-2,TGTGCCAGCAGCCGGGACAGGGAGTATGGCTACACCTTC,CASSRDREYGYTF
TRBV11-3,NA,TRBD1,TRBJ1-5,TGTGCCAGCAGCCACCGGACAGGAATTTATAGCAATCAGCCCCAGCATTTT,CASSHRTGIYSNQPQHF
TRBV28,NA,NA,TRBJ2-7,TGTGCCAGCCACCCGGGGAGCTCCTACGAGCAGTACTTC,CASHPGSSYEQYF
TRBV2,NA,NA,TRBJ2-7,TGTGCCAGCAGTGAAGCGCGACACCCAGGGGGGTCGTGGGAGCAGTACTTC,CASSEARHPGGSWEQYF
TRBV4-2,few,NA,TRBJ1-2,TGTGCCAGCAGCCAACCGGGTGCAGGGGGCTACACCTTC,CASSQPGAGGYTF
TRBV28,NA,NA,TRBJ2-7,TGTGCCAGCAGTTTAGCGACTAGCAGGAGGGGGGAGCAGTACTTC,CASSLATSRRGEQYF
TRBV7-9,once,NA,TRBJ2-7,TGTGCCAGCAGCTTAGCGAGAGAGTACGAGCAGTACTTC,CASSLAREYEQYF
TRBV30,NA,TRBD2,TRBJ2-3,TGTGCCTGGAGTGTGGCGGGGGGCACAGATACGCAGTATTTT,CAWSVAGGTDTQYF
TRBV28,NA,NA,TRBJ2-7,TGTGCCAGCAGGGGTAACTCCTACGAGCAGTACTTC,CASRGNSYEQYF
TRBV6-6,NA,NA,TRBJ2-7,TGTGCCAGCAGTTACGAGGGATACGAGCAGTACTTC,CASSYEGYEQYF
TRBV10-1,NA,TRBD1,TRBJ1-1,TGCGCCAGCAGTGAGTCACAGGGGGTCACTGAAGCTTTCTTT,CASSESQGVTEAFF
TRBV30,once,NA,TRBJ2-5,TGTGCCTGGAGTTCCGGGGGTGAGACCCAGTACTTC,CAWSSGGETQYF
TRBV23-1,NA,NA,TRBJ2-7,TGCGCCAGCAGCCAAAACAGGGTTCCCTACGAGCAGTACTTC,CASSQNRVPYEQYF
TRBV29-1,NA,TRBD1,TRBJ2-1,TGCAGCGTTGTCCGCGACAGGGGTTACAATGAGCAGTTCTTC,CSVVRDRGYNEQFF
TRBV28,NA,NA,TRBJ1-2,TGTGCCAGCAGTTTATGGCCCCAGTCACAGTTCTATGGCTACACCTTC,CASSLWPQSQFYGYTF
TRBV6-6,NA,NA,TRBJ2-7,TGTGCCAGCAGTTACTCACCCTCCGAGGCGTACTTC,CASSYSPSEAYF
TRBV6-6,once,NA,TRBJ2-3,TGTGCCAGCAGTTACAAAGGACTGAAGGATACGCAGTATTTT,CASSYKGLKDTQYF
TRBV29-1,NA,NA,TRBJ1-2,TGCAGCGTCGAAAACCGGGACGCCAGTGGCTACACCTTC,CSVENRDASGYTF
TRBV5-1,NA,NA,TRBJ1-1,TGCGCCAGCAGCCAACAGGGATCAAACACTGAAGCTTTCTTT,CASSQQGSNTEAFF
TRBV7-2,NA,TRBD2,TRBJ2-2,TGTGCCAGCAGGACGGGACTAACGAGAGGGGAGCTGTTTTTT,CASRTGLTRGELFF
TRBV4-1,NA,TRBD1,TRBJ1-2,TGCGCCAGCAGCCTCATCGTGGGACAGCGCACCTATGGCTACACCTTC,CASSLIVGQRTYGYTF
TRBV6-1,NA,TRBD1,TRBJ2-7,TGTGCCAGCAGTGCGGGACAGCCCCCCTCCTACGAGCAGTACTTC,CASSAGQPPSYEQYF
TRBV6-5,NA,TRBD2,TRBJ2-7,TGTGCCAGCAGCCCCGGACTAGCGGGACCCGCCGAGCAGTACTTC,CASSPGLAGPAEQYF
TRBV6-5,NA,NA,TRBJ2-3,TGTGCCAGCAGTTACTCGAGACCGTTGAAGGATACGCAGTATTTT,CASSYSRPLKDTQYF
TRBV5-6,NA,NA,TRBJ2-2,TGTGCCAGCAGCTTGGGAGCGATCGCGAACACCGGGGAGCTGTTTTTT,CASSLGAIANTGELFF
TRBV27,NA,NA,TRBJ1-2,TGTGCCAGCAGTGCAAGAGGGGGGCGTGATGGCTACACCTTC,CASSARGGRDGYTF
TRBV11-3,NA,NA,TRBJ2-5,TGTGCCAGCAGCCAAAACTCGCGTGGGGGAACCCAGTACTTC,CASSQNSRGGTQYF
TRBV5-4,NA,TRBD1,TRBJ1-5,TGTGCCAGCAGCTTAGACAGGGGGAATCAGCCCCAGCATTTT,CASSLDRGNQPQHF
TRBV5-1,NA,TRBD1,TRBJ2-1,TGCGCCAGCAGCAGGGGACAGACCTCCTACAATGAGCAGTTCTTC,CASSRGQTSYNEQFF
TRBV5-1,NA,NA,TRBJ2-5,TGCGCCAGCAGCCCGGGAGAGCGCCAAGAGACCCAGTACTTC,CASSPGERQETQYF
TRBV18,NA,NA,TRBJ1-3,TGTGCCAGCTCACCACCGTCCATATCTGGAAACACCATATATTTT,CASSPPSISGNTIYF
TRBV28,NA,NA,TRBJ1-3,TGTGCCAGCAACACCGACCGGGGCTGGGGGGACTTGGCCTCCTCTGGAAACACCATATATTTT,CASNTDRGWGDLASSGNTIYF